The sequence of this T cell receptor beta chain was determined in a study of long-term antiretroviral therapy in people with HIV. Researchers report immunoSEQ v3.0 was run at survey level. Clones were read by immunoSEQ multiplex PCR, and TCRdb kept only the in-frame ones, dropping some. The sample lists more than 10,000 clones; about 85% were seen once. Germline CDR1 and CDR2: MNHEY and SVGAGI. V was clipped by 2 bases and J by 5 bases, with 7 bases between them. The CDR3 has 13 amino acids. Sequenced material: unsorted PBMCs, taken 2.1 years after starting antiretroviral therapy. The gene calls are TRBV6-5 and TRBJ2-1, with no clear D. The origin of this receptor is a woman in her thirties or forties with HIV. DNA of the CDR3: TGTGCCAGCAGTTACGCCCATAACAATGAGCAGTTCTTC. As protein: CASSYAHNNEQFF.